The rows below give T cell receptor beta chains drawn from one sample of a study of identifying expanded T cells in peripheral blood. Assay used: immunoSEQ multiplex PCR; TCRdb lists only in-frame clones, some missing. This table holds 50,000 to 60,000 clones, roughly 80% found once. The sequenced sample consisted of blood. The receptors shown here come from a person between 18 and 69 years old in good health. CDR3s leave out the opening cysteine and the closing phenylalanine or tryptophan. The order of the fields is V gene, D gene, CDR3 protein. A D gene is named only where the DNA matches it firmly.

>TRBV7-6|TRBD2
ASSLEASGSRHEQF
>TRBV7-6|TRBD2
ASSPSPNLAGGTDTQY
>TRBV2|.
ASSEPGPQETQY
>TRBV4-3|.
ASSQDLGLREQF
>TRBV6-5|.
ASSEWIDTQY
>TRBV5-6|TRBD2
ASSLYATSGYQETQY
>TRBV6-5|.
ASSYLPGSSYNEQF
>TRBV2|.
ASMGSLAKNIQY
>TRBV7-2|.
ASSSLNEQF
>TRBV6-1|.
ASMEVPSYNSPLH
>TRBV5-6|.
ASSFPAGRNGYT
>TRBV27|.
ASSLSPLLGEQY
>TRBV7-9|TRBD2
ASSTPTSGRPYEQY
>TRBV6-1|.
ASSEDHDPSGYT
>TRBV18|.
ASSRDKGSGTGELF
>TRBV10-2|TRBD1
ASSGTGTGVNYGYT
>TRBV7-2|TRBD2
ASSFGSGSEETQY
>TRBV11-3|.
ASSSPEGNDGYT
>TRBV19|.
ASSPRNIANYGYT
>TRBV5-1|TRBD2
ASSLSGGAVETQY
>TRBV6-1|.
ASSYQGGQPQH